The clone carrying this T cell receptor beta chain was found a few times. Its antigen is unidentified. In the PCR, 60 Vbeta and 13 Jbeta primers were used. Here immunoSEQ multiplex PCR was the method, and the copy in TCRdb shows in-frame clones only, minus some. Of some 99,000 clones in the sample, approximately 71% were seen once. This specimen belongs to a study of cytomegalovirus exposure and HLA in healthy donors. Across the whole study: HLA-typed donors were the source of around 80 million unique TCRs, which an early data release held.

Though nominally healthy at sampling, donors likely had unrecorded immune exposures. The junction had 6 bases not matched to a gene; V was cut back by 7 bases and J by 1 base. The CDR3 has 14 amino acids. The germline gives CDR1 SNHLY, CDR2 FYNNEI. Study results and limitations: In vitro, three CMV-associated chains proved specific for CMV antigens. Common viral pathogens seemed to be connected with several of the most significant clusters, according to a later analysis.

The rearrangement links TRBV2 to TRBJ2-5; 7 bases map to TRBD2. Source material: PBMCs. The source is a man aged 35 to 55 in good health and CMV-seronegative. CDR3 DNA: TGTGCCAGCACAGCGGGGTGGGGCCAAGAGACCCAGTACTTC. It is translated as CASTAGWGQETQYF. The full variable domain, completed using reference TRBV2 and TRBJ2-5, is EPEVTQTPSHQVTQMGQEVILRCVPISNHLYFYWYRQILGQKVEFLVSFYNNEISEKSEIFDDQFSVERPDGSNFTLKIRSTKLEDSAMYFCASTAGWGQETQYFGPGTRLLVL.